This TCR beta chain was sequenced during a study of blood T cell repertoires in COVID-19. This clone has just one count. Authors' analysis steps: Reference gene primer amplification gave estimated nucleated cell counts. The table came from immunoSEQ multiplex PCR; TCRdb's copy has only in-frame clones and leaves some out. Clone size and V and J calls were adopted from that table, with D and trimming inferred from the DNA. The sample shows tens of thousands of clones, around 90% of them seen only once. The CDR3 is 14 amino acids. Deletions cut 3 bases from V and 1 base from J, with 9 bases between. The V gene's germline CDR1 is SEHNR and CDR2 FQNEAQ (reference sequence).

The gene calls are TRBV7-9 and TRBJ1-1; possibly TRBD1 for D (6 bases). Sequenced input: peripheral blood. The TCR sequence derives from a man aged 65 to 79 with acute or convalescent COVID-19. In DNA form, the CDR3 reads TGTGCCAGCAGCTTCGGGGGGCCGAACACTGAAGCTTTCTTT. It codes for CASSFGGPNTEAFF. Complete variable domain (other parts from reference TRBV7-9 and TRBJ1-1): DTGVSQNPRHKITKRGQNVTFRCDPISEHNRLYWYRQTLGQGPEFLTYFQNEAQLEKSRLLSDRFSAERPKGSFSTLEIQRTEQGDSAMYLCASSFGGPNTEAFFGQGTRLTVV.